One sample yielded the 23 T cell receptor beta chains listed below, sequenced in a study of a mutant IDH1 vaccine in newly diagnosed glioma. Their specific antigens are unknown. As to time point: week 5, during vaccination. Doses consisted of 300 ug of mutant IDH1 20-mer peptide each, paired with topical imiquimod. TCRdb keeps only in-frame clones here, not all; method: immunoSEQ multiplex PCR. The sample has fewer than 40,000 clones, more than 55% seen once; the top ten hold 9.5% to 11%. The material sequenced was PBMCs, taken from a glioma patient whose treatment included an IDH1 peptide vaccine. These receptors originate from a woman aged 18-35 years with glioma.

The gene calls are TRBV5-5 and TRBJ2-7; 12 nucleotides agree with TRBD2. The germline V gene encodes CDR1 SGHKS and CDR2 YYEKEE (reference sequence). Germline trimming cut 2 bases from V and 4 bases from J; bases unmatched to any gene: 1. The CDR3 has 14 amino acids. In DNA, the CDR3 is TGTGCCAGCAGCTTCGGACTAGCGGGGTACGAGCAGTACTTC. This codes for CASSFGLAGYEQYF.

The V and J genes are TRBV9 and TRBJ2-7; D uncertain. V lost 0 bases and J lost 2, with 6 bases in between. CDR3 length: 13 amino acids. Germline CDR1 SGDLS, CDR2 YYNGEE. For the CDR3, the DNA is TGTGCCAGCAGCGTAGCTTCGGCCTACGAGCAGTACTTC. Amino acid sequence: CASSVASAYEQYF.

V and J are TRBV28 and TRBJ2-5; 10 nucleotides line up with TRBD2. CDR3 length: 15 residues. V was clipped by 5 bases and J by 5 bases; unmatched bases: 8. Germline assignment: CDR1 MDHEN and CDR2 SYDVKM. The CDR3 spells CASSQLAGSGETQYF. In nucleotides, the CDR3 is TGTGCCAGCAGTCAACTAGCGGGATCGGGGGAGACCCAGTACTTC.

This chain's CDR3 is CASTIGQGFQPQHF. The CDR3 region has the DNA TGTGCCAGTACAATCGGGCAGGGCTTCCAGCCCCAGCATTTT. The gene calls are TRBV19 and TRBJ1-5, with D tentatively TRBD1 (5 bases). Trimming removed 7 bases at V and 7 bases at J, with 17 bases between. There are 14 residues in the CDR3. From germline, CDR1 is LNHDA and CDR2 SQIVND (reference sequence).

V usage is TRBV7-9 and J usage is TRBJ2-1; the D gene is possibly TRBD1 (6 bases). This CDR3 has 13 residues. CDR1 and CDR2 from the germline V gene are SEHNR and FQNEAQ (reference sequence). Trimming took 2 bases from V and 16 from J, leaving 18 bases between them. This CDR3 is CASSLSAQGMFFF. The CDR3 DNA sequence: TGTGCCAGCAGCTTATCTGCACAGGGAATGTTCTTCTTC.

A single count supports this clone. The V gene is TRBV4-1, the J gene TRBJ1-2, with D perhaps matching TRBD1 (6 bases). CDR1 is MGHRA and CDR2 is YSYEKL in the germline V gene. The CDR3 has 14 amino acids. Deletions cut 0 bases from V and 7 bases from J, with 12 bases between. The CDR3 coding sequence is TGCGCCAGCAGCCAAGAACCTGGGGGCGGTGGCTACACCTTC. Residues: CASSQEPGGGGYTF.

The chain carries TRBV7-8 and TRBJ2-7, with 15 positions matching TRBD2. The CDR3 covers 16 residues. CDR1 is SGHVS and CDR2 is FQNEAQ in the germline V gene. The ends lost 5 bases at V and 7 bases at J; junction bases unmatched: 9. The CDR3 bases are TGTGCCAGCAGCCCTGGGACTAGCGGGGGGACTAGGGAGCAGTACTTC. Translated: CASSPGTSGGTREQYF.

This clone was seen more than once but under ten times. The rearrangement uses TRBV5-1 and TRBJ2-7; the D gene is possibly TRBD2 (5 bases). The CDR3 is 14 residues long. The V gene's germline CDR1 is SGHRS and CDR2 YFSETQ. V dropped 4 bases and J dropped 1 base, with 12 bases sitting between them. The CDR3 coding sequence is TGCGCCAGCAGCGGGAGCCTATCATCCTACGAGCAGTACTTC. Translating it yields CASSGSLSSYEQYF.

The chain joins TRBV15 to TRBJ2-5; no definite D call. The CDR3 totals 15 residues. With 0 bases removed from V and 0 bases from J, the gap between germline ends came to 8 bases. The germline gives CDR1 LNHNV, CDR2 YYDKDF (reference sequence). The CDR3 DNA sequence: TGTGCCACCAGCAGAGAGGGTGTGTACCAAGAGACCCAGTACTTC. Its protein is CATSREGVYQETQYF.

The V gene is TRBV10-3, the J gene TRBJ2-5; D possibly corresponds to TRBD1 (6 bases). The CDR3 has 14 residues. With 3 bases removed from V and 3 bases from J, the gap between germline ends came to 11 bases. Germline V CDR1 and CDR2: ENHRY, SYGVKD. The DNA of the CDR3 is TGTGCCATCAGTGACCTACAGGGAAAAGAGACCCAGTACTTC. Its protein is CAISDLQGKETQYF.

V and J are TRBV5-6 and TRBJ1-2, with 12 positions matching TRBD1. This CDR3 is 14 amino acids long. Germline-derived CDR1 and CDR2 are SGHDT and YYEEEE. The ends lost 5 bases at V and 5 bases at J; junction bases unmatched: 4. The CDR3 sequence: CASRGTGGAYGYTF. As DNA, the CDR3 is TGTGCCAGCAGGGGGACAGGGGGCGCTTATGGCTACACCTTC.

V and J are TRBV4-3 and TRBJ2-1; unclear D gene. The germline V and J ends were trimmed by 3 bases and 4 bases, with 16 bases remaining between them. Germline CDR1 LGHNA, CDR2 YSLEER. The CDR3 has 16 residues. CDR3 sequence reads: CASSHETLPPYNEQFF. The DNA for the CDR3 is TGCGCCAGCAGCCATGAGACACTTCCCCCTTACAATGAGCAGTTCTTC.

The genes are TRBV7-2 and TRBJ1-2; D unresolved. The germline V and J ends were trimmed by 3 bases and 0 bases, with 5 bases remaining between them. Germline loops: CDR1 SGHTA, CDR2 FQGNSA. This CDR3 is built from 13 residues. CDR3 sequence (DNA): TGTGCCAGCAGCTTTTTTCCTAACTATGGCTACACCTTC. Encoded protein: CASSFFPNYGYTF.

The CDR3 spells CASSLGEVLPGEQYF. For the CDR3, the DNA is TGTGCCAGCAGTCTAGGGGAGGTTTTACCGGGGGAGCAGTACTTC. This chain joins TRBV2 and TRBJ2-7; possible D gene TRBD2, 6 bases. Trimming left V 5 bases short and J 7 bases short, with 21 bases between. Germline V lookup: CDR1 SNHLY, CDR2 FYNNEI. This CDR3 comprises 15 residues. Full variable domain (remainder filled in from reference TRBV2 and TRBJ2-7): EPEVTQTPSHQVTQMGQEVILRCVPISNHLYFYWYRQILGQKVEFLVSFYNNEISEKSEIFDDQFSVERPDGSNFTLKIRSTKLEDSAMYFCASSLGEVLPGEQYFGPGTRLTVT.

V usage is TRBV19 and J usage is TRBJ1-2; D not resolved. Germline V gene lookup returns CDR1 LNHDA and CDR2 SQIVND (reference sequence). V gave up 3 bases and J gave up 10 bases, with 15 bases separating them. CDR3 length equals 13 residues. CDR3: CASSIPSSGFYTF. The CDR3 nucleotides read TGTGCCAGTAGTATCCCGTCGTCCGGGTTCTACACCTTC.

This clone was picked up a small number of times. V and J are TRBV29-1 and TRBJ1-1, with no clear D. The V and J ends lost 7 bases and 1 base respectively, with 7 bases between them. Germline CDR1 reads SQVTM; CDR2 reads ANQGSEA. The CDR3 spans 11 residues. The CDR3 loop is CSGHTNTEAFF. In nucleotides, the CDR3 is TGCAGCGGACACACGAACACTGAAGCTTTCTTT.

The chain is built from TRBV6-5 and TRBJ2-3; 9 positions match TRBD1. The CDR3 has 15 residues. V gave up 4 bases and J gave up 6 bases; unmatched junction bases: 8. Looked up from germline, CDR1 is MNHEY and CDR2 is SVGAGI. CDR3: CASSSGQGITDTQYF. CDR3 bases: TGTGCCAGCAGTTCTGGACAGGGGATCACCGATACGCAGTATTTT.

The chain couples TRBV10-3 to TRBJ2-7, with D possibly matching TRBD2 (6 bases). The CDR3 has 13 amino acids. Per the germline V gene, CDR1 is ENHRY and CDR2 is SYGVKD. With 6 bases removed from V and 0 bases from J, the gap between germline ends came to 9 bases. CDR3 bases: TGTGCCATCAGAACGACTAGCTCCTACGAGCAGTACTTC. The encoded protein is CAIRTTSSYEQYF.

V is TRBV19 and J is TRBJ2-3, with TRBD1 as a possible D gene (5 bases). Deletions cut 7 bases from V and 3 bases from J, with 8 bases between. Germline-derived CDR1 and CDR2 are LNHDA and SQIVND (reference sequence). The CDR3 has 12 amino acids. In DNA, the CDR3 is TGTGCCAGTAAGGGGCTGACAGATACGCAGTATTTT. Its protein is CASKGLTDTQYF.

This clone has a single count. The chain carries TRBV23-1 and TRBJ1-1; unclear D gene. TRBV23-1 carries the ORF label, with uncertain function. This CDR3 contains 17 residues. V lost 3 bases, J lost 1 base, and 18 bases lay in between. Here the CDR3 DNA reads TGCGCCAGCAGTCAGGCCCGCCGGGCCCTACGGAACACTGAAGCTTTCTTT. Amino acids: CASSQARRALRNTEAFF.

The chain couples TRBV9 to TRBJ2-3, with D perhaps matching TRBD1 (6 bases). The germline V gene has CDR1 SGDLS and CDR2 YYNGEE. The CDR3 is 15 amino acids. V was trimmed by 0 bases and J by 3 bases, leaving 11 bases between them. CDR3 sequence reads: CASSVEGRGTDTQYF. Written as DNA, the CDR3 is TGTGCCAGCAGCGTAGAGGGCAGGGGAACAGATACGCAGTATTTT.

This chain's CDR3 is CASSFQGRGEQYF. In DNA form, the CDR3 reads TGTGCCAGCAGCTTCCAGGGGAGGGGAGAGCAGTACTTC. The V gene is TRBV5-6, the J gene TRBJ2-7; a weak D match, TRBD2 (7 bases). CDR1 and CDR2 from the germline V gene are SGHDT and YYEEEE. The V and J ends lost 2 bases and 7 bases respectively, with 13 bases between them. CDR3 length equals 13 residues.

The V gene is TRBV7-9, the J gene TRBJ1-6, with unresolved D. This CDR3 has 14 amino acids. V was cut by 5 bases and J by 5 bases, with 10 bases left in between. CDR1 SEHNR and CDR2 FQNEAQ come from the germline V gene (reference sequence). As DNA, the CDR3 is TGTGCCAGCAGCCCGAGCCCCGATAATTCACCCCTCCACTTT. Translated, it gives CASSPSPDNSPLHF.